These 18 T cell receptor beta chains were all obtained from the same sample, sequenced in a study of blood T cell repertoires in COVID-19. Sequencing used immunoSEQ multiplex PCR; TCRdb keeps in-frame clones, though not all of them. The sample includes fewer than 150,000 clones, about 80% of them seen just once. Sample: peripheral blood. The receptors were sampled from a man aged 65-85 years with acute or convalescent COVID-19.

The CDR3 reads CASSSLDRDGEKLFF. The CDR3 nucleotides are TGTGCCAGCAGTTCCTTGGACAGGGATGGGGAAAAACTGTTTTTT. This chain joins TRBV28 and TRBJ1-4; 8 bases are a match to TRBD1. The V and J ends lost 4 bases and 8 bases, in that order; junction bases with no gene match: 9. This CDR3 comprises 15 residues. From germline, CDR1 is MDHEN and CDR2 SYDVKM.

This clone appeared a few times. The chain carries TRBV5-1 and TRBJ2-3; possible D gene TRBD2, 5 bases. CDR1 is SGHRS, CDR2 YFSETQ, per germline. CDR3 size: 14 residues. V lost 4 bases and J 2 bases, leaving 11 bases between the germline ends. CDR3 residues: CASSQDSSTDTQYF. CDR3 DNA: TGCGCCAGCAGCCAGGACTCGTCCACAGATACGCAGTATTTT.

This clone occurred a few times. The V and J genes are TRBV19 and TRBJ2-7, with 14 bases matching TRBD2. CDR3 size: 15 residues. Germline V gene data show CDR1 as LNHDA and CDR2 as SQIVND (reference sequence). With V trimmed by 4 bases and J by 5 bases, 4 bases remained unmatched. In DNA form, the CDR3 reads TGTGCCAGTAGTAGGGGACTAGCGGGAGTCAACGAGCAGTACTTC. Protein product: CASSRGLAGVNEQYF.

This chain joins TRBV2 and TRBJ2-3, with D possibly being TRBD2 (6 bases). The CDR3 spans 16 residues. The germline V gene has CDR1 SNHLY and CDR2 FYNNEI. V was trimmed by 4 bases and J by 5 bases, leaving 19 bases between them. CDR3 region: CASSAGRGSSGDTQYF. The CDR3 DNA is TGTGCCAGCAGTGCAGGGCGGGGAAGCTCCGGAGATACGCAGTATTTT.

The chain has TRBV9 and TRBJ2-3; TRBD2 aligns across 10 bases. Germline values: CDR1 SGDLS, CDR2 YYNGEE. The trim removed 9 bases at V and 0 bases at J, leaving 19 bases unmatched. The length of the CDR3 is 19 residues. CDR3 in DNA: TGTGCCACCTCCCCCTCGGGACTAGCGCCTGCGGGAAGCACAGATACGCAGTATTTT. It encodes CATSPSGLAPAGSTDTQYF.

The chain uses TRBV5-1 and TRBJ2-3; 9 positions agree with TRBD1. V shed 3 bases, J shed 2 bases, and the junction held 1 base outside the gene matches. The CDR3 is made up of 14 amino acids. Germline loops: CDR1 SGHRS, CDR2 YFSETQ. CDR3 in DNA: TGCGCCAGCAGCTGGACAGGGGTCACAGATACGCAGTATTTT. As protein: CASSWTGVTDTQYF.

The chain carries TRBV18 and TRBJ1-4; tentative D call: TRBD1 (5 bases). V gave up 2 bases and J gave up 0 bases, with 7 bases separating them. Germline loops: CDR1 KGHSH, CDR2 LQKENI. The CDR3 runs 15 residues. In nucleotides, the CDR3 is TGTGCCAGCTCACCATGGGGCGCAACTAATGAAAAACTGTTTTTT. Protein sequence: CASSPWGATNEKLFF.

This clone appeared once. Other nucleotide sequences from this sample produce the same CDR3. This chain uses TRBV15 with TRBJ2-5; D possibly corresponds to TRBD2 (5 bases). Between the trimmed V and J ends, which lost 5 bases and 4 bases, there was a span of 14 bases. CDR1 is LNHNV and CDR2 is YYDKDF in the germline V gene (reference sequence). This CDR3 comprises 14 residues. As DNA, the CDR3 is TGTGCCACCAGCTATGGGAGTCGTGGAGAGACCCAGTACTTC. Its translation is CATSYGSRGETQYF. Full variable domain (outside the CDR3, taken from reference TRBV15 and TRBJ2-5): DAMVIQNPRYQVTQFGKPVTLSCSQTLNHNVMYWYQQKSSQAPKLLFHYYDKDFNNEADTPDNFQSRRPNTSFCFLDIRSPGLGDTAMYLCATSYGSRGETQYFGPGTRLLVL.

The DNA of the CDR3 is TGTGCCAGCAGTTCGGCGACAGGGGAAGGCTACACCTTC. This codes for CASSSATGEGYTF. The chain uses TRBV27 and TRBJ1-2; 8 bases fit TRBD1. Germline V gene sequence: CDR1 MNHEY, CDR2 SMNVEV (reference sequence). The CDR3 consists of 13 residues. The V segment lost 4 bases and the J segment 8 bases; nucleotides outside the gene matches: 6.

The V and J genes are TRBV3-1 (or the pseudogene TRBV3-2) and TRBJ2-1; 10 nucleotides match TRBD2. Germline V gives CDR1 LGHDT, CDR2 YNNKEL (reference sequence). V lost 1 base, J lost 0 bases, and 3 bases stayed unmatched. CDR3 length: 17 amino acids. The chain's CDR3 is CASSQGGLARSYNEQFF. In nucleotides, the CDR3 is TGTGCCAGCAGCCAAGGGGGACTAGCGCGCTCCTACAATGAGCAGTTCTTC.

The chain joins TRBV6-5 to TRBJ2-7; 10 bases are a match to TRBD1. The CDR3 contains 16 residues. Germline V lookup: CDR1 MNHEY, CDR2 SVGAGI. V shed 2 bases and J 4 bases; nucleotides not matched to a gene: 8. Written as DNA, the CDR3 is TGTGCCAGCAGTTACAGACAGGGGGCGGCTCTTTACGAGCAGTACTTC. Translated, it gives CASSYRQGAALYEQYF.

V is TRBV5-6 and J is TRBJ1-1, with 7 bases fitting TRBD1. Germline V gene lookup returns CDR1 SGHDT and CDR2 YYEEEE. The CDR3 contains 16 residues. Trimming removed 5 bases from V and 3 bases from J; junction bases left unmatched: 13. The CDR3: CASRRIWDSGHTEAFF. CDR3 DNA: TGTGCCAGCAGGAGGATTTGGGACAGCGGACACACTGAAGCTTTCTTT. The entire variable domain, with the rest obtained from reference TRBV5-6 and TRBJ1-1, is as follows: DAGVTQSPTHLIKTRGQQVTLRCSPKSGHDTVSWYQQALGQGPQFIFQYYEEEERQRGNFPDRFSGHQFPNYSSELNVNALLLGDSALYLCASRRIWDSGHTEAFFGQGTRLTVV.

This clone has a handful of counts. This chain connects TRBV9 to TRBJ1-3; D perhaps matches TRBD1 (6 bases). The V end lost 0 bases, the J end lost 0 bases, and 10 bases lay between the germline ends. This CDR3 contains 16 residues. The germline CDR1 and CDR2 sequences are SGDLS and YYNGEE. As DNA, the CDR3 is TGTGCCAGCAGCGTAGGTGGGGGCAACTCTGGAAACACCATATATTTT. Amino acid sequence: CASSVGGGNSGNTIYF.

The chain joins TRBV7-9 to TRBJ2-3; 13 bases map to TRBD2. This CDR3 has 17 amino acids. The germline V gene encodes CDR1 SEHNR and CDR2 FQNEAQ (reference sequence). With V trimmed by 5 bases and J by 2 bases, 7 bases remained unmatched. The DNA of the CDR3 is TGTGCCAGCAGCGTAGGGACTAGCGGGGTGAACACAGATACGCAGTATTTT. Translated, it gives CASSVGTSGVNTDTQYF.

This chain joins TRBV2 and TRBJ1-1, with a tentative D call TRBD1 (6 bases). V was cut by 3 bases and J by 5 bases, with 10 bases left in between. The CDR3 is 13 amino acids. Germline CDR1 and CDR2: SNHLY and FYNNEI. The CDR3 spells CASSDWGRTEAFF. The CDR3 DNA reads TGTGCCAGCAGTGACTGGGGGCGGACTGAAGCTTTCTTT.

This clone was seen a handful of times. CDR3 residues: CASSLDRVRTDTQYF. CDR3 nucleotides: TGTGCCAGCAGCTTAGATAGAGTACGCACAGATACGCAGTATTTT. This chain uses TRBV7-9 with TRBJ2-3; no firm D call. This CDR3 contains 15 residues. Germline assignment: CDR1 SEHNR and CDR2 FQNEAQ (reference sequence). V lost 1 base, J lost 1 base, and 9 bases lay in between. Combining the CDR3 with reference TRBV7-9 and TRBJ2-3 gives the whole variable domain DTGVSQNPRHKITKRGQNVTFRCDPISEHNRLYWYRQTLGQGPEFLTYFQNEAQLEKSRLLSDRFSAERPKGSFSTLEIQRTEQGDSAMYLCASSLDRVRTDTQYFGPGTRLTVL.

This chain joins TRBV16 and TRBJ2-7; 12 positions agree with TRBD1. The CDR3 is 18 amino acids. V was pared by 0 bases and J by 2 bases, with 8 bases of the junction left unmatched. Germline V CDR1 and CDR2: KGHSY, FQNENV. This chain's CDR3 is CASSQSGQGALDAYEQYF. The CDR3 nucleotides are TGTGCCAGCAGCCAATCGGGACAGGGGGCCCTTGATGCCTACGAGCAGTACTTC.

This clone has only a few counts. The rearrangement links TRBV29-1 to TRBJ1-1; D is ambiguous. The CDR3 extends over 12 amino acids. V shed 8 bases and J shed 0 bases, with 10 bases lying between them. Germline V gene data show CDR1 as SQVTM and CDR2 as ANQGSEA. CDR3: CSPNEVNTEAFF. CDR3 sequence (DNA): TGCAGCCCAAACGAGGTGAACACTGAAGCTTTCTTT.